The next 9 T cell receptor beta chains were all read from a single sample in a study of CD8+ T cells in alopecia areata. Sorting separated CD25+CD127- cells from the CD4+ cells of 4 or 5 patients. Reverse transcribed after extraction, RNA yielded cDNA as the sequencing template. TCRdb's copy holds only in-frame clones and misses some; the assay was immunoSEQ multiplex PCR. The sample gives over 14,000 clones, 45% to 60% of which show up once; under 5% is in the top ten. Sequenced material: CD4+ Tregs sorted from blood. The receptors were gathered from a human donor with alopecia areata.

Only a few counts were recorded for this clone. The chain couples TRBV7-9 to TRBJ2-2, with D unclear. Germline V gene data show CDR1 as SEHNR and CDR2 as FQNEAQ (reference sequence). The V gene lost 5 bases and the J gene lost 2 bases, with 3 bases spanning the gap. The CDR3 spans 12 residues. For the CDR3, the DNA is TGTGCCAGCAGCCACAACACCGGGGAGCTGTTTTTT. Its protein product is CASSHNTGELFF. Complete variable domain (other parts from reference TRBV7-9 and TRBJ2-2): DTGVSQNPRHKITKRGQNVTFRCDPISEHNRLYWYRQTLGQGPEFLTYFQNEAQLEKSRLLSDRFSAERPKGSFSTLEIQRTEQGDSAMYLCASSHNTGELFFGEGSRLTVL.

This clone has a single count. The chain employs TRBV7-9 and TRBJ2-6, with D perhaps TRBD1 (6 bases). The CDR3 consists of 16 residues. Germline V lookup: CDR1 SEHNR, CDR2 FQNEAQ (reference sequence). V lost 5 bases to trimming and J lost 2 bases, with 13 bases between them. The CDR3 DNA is TGTGCCAGCAGCCCCGCGACAGGTACTGGGGCCAACGTCCTGACTTTC. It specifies CASSPATGTGANVLTF.

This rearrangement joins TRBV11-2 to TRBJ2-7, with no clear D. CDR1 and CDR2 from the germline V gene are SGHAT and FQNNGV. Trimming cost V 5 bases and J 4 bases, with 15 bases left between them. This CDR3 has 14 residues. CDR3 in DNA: TGTGCCAGCAGCCCGCCCGGCGCTCCTTACGAGCAGTACTTC. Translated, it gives CASSPPGAPYEQYF. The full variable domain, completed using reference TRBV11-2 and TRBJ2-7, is EAGVAQSPRYKIIEKRQSVAFWCNPISGHATLYWYQQILGQGPKLLIQFQNNGVVDDSQLPKDRFSAERLKGVDSTLKIQPAKLEDSAVYLCASSPPGAPYEQYFGPGTRLTVT.

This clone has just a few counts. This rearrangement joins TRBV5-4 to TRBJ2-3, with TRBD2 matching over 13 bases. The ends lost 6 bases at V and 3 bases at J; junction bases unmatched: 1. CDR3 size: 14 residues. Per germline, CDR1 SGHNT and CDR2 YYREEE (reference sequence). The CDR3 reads CASKLAGGTDTQYF. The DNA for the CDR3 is TGTGCCAGCAAACTAGCGGGAGGGACAGATACGCAGTATTTT. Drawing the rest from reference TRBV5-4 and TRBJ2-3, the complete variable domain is ETGVTQSPTHLIKTRGQQVTLRCSSQSGHNTVSWYQQALGQGPQFIFQYYREEENGRGNFPPRFSGLQFPNYSSELNVNALELDDSALYLCASKLAGGTDTQYFGPGTRLTVL.

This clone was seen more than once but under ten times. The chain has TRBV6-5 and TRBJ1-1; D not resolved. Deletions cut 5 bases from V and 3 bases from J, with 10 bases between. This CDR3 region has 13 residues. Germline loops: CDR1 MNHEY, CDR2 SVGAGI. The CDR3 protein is CASSKGTYTEAFF. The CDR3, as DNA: TGTGCCAGCAGTAAGGGAACGTACACTGAAGCTTTCTTT.

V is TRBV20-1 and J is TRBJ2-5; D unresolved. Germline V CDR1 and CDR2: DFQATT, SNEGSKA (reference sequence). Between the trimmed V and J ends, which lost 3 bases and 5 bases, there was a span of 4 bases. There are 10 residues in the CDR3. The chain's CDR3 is CSASLETQYF. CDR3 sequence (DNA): TGCAGTGCTAGTTTGGAGACCCAGTACTTC.

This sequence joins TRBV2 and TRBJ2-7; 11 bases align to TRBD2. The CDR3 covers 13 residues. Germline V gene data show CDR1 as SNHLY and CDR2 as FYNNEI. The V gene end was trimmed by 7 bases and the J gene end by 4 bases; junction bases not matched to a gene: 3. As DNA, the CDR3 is TGTGCCAGCATTCTAGCGGGAGGATACGAGCAGTACTTC. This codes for CASILAGGYEQYF.

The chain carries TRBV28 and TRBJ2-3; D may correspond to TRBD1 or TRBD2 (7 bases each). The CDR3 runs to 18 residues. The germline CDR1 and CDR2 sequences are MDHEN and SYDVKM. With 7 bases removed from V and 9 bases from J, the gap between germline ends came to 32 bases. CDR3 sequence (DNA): TGTGCCAGCACTAACCCAGGGGGGGACAATTACGGAATAACAACGCAGTATTTT. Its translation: CASTNPGGDNYGITTQYF.

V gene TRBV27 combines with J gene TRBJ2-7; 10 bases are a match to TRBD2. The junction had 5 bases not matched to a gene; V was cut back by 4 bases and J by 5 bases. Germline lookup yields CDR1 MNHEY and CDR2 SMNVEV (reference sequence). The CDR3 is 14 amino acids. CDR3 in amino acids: CASSSGLAVHEQYF. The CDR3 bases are TGTGCCAGCAGTTCCGGACTAGCGGTCCACGAGCAGTACTTC.